The 32 T cell receptor beta chains below all came from one sample that was sequenced in a study of identical twins. TCRdb redid the calling of the 5' RACE reads with MiXCR, one entry per CDR3 protein. The table lists under 900,000 distinct CDR3 sequences, around a sixth of them singletons, with about an eighth in the top ten. Another study also made use of these data, one on T cells expressing NK-cell markers.

The material sequenced was PBMCs. These receptor sequences come from a young woman in good health.

This chain connects TRBV24-1 to TRBJ1-2; 9 nucleotides match TRBD1. J was trimmed by 2 bases and V by 5 bases; bases with no gene match: 17. CDR3 length: 19 amino acids. CDR1 and CDR2 (germline): KGHDR, SFDVKD. CDR3 sequence (DNA): TGTGCCACCAGTGTCCTGTGGGGACAGGGCAGCGGGAGGAACTATGGCTACACCTTC. This sequence encodes CATSVLWGQGSGRNYGYTF.

V usage is TRBV7-9 and J usage is TRBJ2-1; D may be TRBD1 (6 bases). Trimming removed 4 bases at V and 8 bases at J, with 21 bases between. The germline CDR1 and CDR2 sequences are SEHNR and FQNEAQ (reference sequence). The CDR3 is 16 amino acids. The CDR3 coding sequence is TGTGCCAGCAGCTCCACGTACCTAGGGGGTAACCATGAGCAGTTCTTC. Translating it yields CASSSTYLGGNHEQFF.

The CDR3 nucleotides read TGTGCCAGCAGCTTTGGGACCTCAGTCATCCAGCAGTACTTC. Translated, it gives CASSFGTSVIQQYF. The gene calls are TRBV5-6 and TRBJ2-7, with D possibly called TRBD1 or TRBD2 (5 bases each). The CDR3 covers 14 residues. V lost 2 bases and J 8 bases, leaving 17 bases between the germline ends. Looked up from germline, CDR1 is SGHDT and CDR2 is YYEEEE.

The chain combines TRBV4-3 with TRBJ2-5; no clear D. The V end lost 3 bases, the J end lost 1 base, and 6 bases lay between the germline ends. There are 13 residues in the CDR3. Per the germline V gene, CDR1 is LGHNA and CDR2 is YSLEER. In nucleotides, the CDR3 is TGCGCCAGCAGCCACGGGTTCCAAGAGACCCAGTACTTC. It yields the protein CASSHGFQETQYF.

This clonotype showed up just once. V gene TRBV27 combines with J gene TRBJ2-7; no reliable D call. Deletions cut 4 bases from V and 1 base from J, with 11 bases between. The CDR3 extends over 14 amino acids. The germline V gene has CDR1 MNHEY and CDR2 SMNVEV (reference sequence). The DNA for the CDR3 is TGTGCCAGCAGTTCATTGACTGATTCCTACGAGCAGTACTTC. Protein sequence: CASSSLTDSYEQYF.

This clonotype was detected a few times. J is TRBJ2-7 and V is TRBV7-2; tentatively, D is TRBD1 (5 bases). The CDR3 has 14 residues. Germline V CDR1 and CDR2: SGHTA, FQGNSA. V lost 6 bases to trimming and J lost 0 bases, with 12 bases between them. The CDR3: CASSPMDNSYEQYF. Written as DNA, the CDR3 is TGTGCCAGCAGTCCAATGGACAACTCCTACGAGCAGTACTTC.

There are a few counts of this clonotype. The rearrangement joins TRBV5-1 to TRBJ1-5, with D possibly matching TRBD1 (5 bases). V lost 4 bases to trimming and J lost 3 bases, with 14 bases between them. Germline CDR1 reads SGHRS; CDR2 reads YFSETQ. The CDR3 contains 15 residues. CDR3 in DNA: TGCGCCAGCAGCCCAGGGCTTGGAGACAATCAGCCCCAGCATTTT. Amino acids: CASSPGLGDNQPQHF. The full variable domain, rest sourced from reference TRBV5-1 and TRBJ1-5, is KAGVTQTPRYLIKTRGQQVTLSCSPISGHRSVSWYQQTPGQGLQFLFEYFSETQRNKGNFPGRFSGRQFSNSRSEMNVSTLELGDSALYLCASSPGLGDNQPQHFGDGTRLSIL.

This clonotype was observed a few times. This chain joins TRBV6-5 and TRBJ2-1, with TRBD2 identical over 11 bases. Germline V gives CDR1 MNHEY, CDR2 SVGAGI. The CDR3 spans 16 residues. V shed 2 bases and J 5 bases; nucleotides not matched to a gene: 5. Here the CDR3 DNA reads TGTGCCAGCAGTTACCCAACTAGCGGGGGAAACAATGAGCAGTTCTTC. It is translated as CASSYPTSGGNNEQFF.

This clonotype was seen repeatedly, ten times or more. The V and J genes are TRBV25-1 and TRBJ1-4; TRBD1 is a possible D gene (5 bases). V was clipped by 6 bases and J by 8 bases, with 16 bases between them. This CDR3 comprises 14 residues. The germline V gene has CDR1 MGHDK and CDR2 SYGVNS. The CDR3 loop reads CASRDLEGREKLFF. The CDR3 DNA reads TGTGCCAGCAGAGATCTAGAGGGGCGAGAAAAACTGTTTTTT.

The chain combines TRBV6-2 or TRBV6-3 with TRBJ2-2, with TRBD2 matching 7 bases. This CDR3 region has 17 residues. Germline V gene data show CDR1 as MNHEY and CDR2 as SVGEGT. V lost 7 bases and J lost 4; bases outside the gene matches: 15. The DNA of the CDR3 is TGTGCCAGCAACGACCCCCATAATTGGGAGGGCACCGGGGAGCTGTTTTTT. The encoded protein is CASNDPHNWEGTGELFF.

This sequence joins TRBV6-5 and TRBJ2-1, with 8 bases identical to TRBD2. The junction had 7 bases not matched to a gene; V was cut back by 0 bases and J by 6 bases. Germline values: CDR1 MNHEY, CDR2 SVGAGI. The CDR3 runs 16 residues. The chain's CDR3 is CASSYSGGGQINEQFF. As DNA, the CDR3 is TGTGCCAGCAGTTACTCGGGCGGGGGGCAAATCAATGAGCAGTTCTTC.

The chain has TRBV5-1 and TRBJ2-7; D gene unclear. Trimming stripped 2 bases from V and 2 bases from J, with 11 bases between. The CDR3 runs 14 residues. Per the germline V gene, CDR1 is SGHRS and CDR2 is YFSETQ. The CDR3: CASSFAEPTYEQYF. In DNA form, the CDR3 reads TGCGCCAGCAGCTTTGCGGAACCGACCTACGAGCAGTACTTC.

The chain links TRBV7-9 to TRBJ2-7; 9 nucleotides match TRBD2. The V segment lost 2 bases and the J segment 2 bases; nucleotides outside the gene matches: 7. CDR1 SEHNR and CDR2 FQNEAQ come from the germline V gene (reference sequence). There are 16 residues in the CDR3. CDR3 sequence: CASSLNILAGPYEQYF. The DNA for the CDR3 is TGTGCCAGCAGCTTAAACATCCTAGCGGGGCCCTACGAGCAGTACTTC. The whole variable domain, filled in from reference TRBV7-9 and TRBJ2-7, reads DTGVSQNPRHKITKRGQNVTFRCDPISEHNRLYWYRQTLGQGPEFLTYFQNEAQLEKSRLLSDRFSAERPKGSFSTLEIQRTEQGDSAMYLCASSLNILAGPYEQYFGPGTRLTVT.

This chain joins TRBV6-5 and TRBJ2-3; maybe TRBD2 (5 bases). V dropped 4 bases and J dropped 5 bases, with 13 bases sitting between them. CDR1 is MNHEY, CDR2 SVGAGI, per germline. The CDR3 runs 14 residues. CDR3 region: CASSFSPRGDTQYF. In DNA, the CDR3 is TGTGCCAGCAGTTTCTCTCCCCGGGGAGATACGCAGTATTTT.

This rearrangement joins TRBV7-9 to TRBJ2-7, with D perhaps being TRBD1 or TRBD2 (5 bases each). This CDR3 has 15 residues. The germline V and J ends were trimmed by 5 bases and 2 bases, with 16 bases remaining between them. The germline V gene has CDR1 SEHNR and CDR2 FQNEAQ (reference sequence). The CDR3 loop is CASSLVREGPYEQYF. As DNA, the CDR3 is TGTGCCAGCAGCCTAGTGCGAGAGGGGCCCTACGAGCAGTACTTC.

The gene calls are TRBV29-1 and TRBJ1-2; TRBD1 matches 8 bases. This CDR3 is 13 amino acids long. V lost 6 bases, J lost 8 bases, and 11 bases stayed unmatched. Germline V gene sequence: CDR1 SQVTM, CDR2 ANQGSEA. This CDR3 is CSVNLGQVGGYTF. DNA for the CDR3: TGCAGCGTCAATTTGGGACAGGTGGGGGGCTACACCTTC.

This chain uses TRBV3-1 with TRBJ2-2; possible D gene TRBD2, 6 bases. The V gene lost 3 bases and the J gene lost 6 bases, with 17 bases spanning the gap. In germline, CDR1 is LGHDT, CDR2 YNNKEL (reference sequence). This CDR3 spans 16 amino acids. The CDR3 here is CASSHGDSPYSGELFF. DNA for the CDR3: TGTGCCAGCAGCCATGGGGACTCCCCATACTCCGGGGAGCTGTTTTTT.

This clonotype was recorded many times. The chain employs TRBV29-1 and TRBJ2-1, with TRBD2 as a possible D gene (6 bases). The germline V gene has CDR1 SQVTM and CDR2 ANQGSEA. Trimming cost V 6 bases and J 3 bases, with 9 bases left between them. This CDR3 has 12 amino acids. CDR3 in amino acids: CSVPGGYNEQFF. The CDR3 DNA follows: TGCAGCGTCCCCGGGGGCTACAATGAGCAGTTCTTC.

The chain joins TRBV6-2 or TRBV6-3 to TRBJ2-3, with D unresolved. Germline CDR1 reads MNHEY; CDR2 reads SVGEGT. This CDR3 region has 13 residues. V was clipped by 8 bases and J by 4 bases, with 13 bases between them. The CDR3: CASRAERADTQYF. The CDR3 coding sequence is TGTGCCAGCCGGGCAGAGAGAGCAGATACGCAGTATTTT.

In its sample, this clonotype was seen a few times. V is TRBV7-3 and J is TRBJ2-1; 11 bases fit TRBD2. The germline V gene has CDR1 SGHTA and CDR2 FQGTGA. The CDR3 is 20 residues long. The J segment lost 0 bases and the V segment lost 1 base, leaving 11 bases of the junction unmatched. This CDR3 is CASSLSGTSGGLSSYNEQFF. The CDR3 coding sequence is TGTGCCAGCAGCTTAAGTGGCACTAGCGGGGGCTTGAGCTCCTACAATGAGCAGTTCTTC.

There are many counts of this clonotype. Compared with germline, one end of the junction differs, possibly owing to a read error. The rearrangement links TRBV3-1 to TRBJ2-3, with D possibly TRBD1 on 6 matching bases. This CDR3 region has 11 residues. The germline V gene has CDR1 LGHDT and CDR2 YNNKEL (reference sequence). CDR3 amino acids: CASSQGGTQYF. The CDR3 region has the DNA TGCGCCAGCAGCCAAGGGGGTACGCAGTATTTT.

V and J are TRBV10-3 and TRBJ2-3, with D perhaps TRBD1 or TRBD2 (7 bases each). CDR1 is ENHRY, CDR2 SYGVKD, per germline. The CDR3 is 15 amino acids. V lost 8 bases and J 5 bases, leaving 20 bases between the germline ends. Here the CDR3 reads CAILRSTGEGDTQYF. For the CDR3, the DNA is TGTGCCATCCTCAGGTCCACAGGGGAGGGAGATACGCAGTATTTT.

The chain combines TRBV5-1 with TRBJ2-7, with TRBD1 matching over 7 bases. J was trimmed by 6 bases and V by 0 bases; bases with no gene match: 6. Germline V gene data show CDR1 as SGHRS and CDR2 as YFSETQ. CDR3 length equals 14 residues. CDR3 loop: CASSLVPDRREQYF. CDR3 DNA sequence: TGCGCCAGCAGCTTGGTTCCGGACAGGCGCGAGCAGTACTTC.

This clonotype appeared a few times. V usage is TRBV5-6 and J usage is TRBJ2-7, with unresolved D. Germline V lookup: CDR1 SGHDT, CDR2 YYEEEE. The CDR3 consists of 15 residues. V lost 4 bases and J 1 base, leaving 15 bases between the germline ends. The CDR3 protein is CASSRPQPSSYEQYF. CDR3 bases: TGTGCCAGCAGCCGCCCCCAGCCCTCTTCCTACGAGCAGTACTTC.

V gene TRBV6-1 combines with J gene TRBJ1-6, with D perhaps matching TRBD1 (5 bases). Trimming shortened V by 7 bases and J by 7 bases, and 17 bases separated the two germline ends. The CDR3 loop spans 15 amino acids. Germline V gene sequence: CDR1 MNHNS, CDR2 SASEGT. The CDR3 reads CASNGGGRINSPLHF. The CDR3 DNA follows: TGTGCCAGCAACGGGGGGGGTCGAATCAATTCACCCCTCCACTTT.

This clonotype showed up many times. The chain uses TRBV20-1 and TRBJ1-3; D ambiguous. The V and J ends lost 1 base and 6 bases respectively, with 4 bases between them. The CDR3 consists of 11 residues. Germline CDR1 is DFQATT and CDR2 is SNEGSKA (reference sequence). CDR3 sequence reads: CSARVENTIYF. CDR3 nucleotide sequence: TGCAGTGCTAGAGTTGAAAACACCATATATTTT.

The V call is TRBV20-1, the J call TRBJ2-3, with 12 bases lining up with TRBD2. J gave up 7 bases and V 6 bases, and 8 bases lay outside the gene matches. CDR1 and CDR2 from the germline V gene are DFQATT and SNEGSKA (reference sequence). The CDR3 length is 14 residues. This CDR3 reads CSATLAGGGNTQYF. The DNA for the CDR3 is TGCAGTGCCACGCTAGCGGGGGGGGGAAATACGCAGTATTTT.

This clonotype was counted between two and nine times. The DNA of the CDR3 is TGTGCCAGCAGTTTGCGAGGGAATAGCAATCAGCCCCAGCATTTT. Translating gives CASSLRGNSNQPQHF. The chain couples TRBV12-3 or TRBV12-4 to TRBJ1-5; D call uncertain. The CDR3 covers 15 residues. V lost 3 bases and J lost 0, with 9 bases in between.

The chain links TRBV20-1 to TRBJ2-6; 10 bases map to TRBD1. The trim removed 0 bases at V and 4 bases at J, leaving 6 bases unmatched. The V gene's germline CDR1 is DFQATT and CDR2 SNEGSKA (reference sequence). The CDR3 has 17 residues. This chain's CDR3 is CSARDPGTGAGANVLTF. For the CDR3, the DNA is TGCAGTGCTAGAGATCCCGGGACAGGGGCCGGGGCCAACGTCCTGACTTTC.

This clonotype was counted only a few times. The V and J genes are TRBV12-3 or TRBV12-4 and TRBJ1-3; no clear D. The CDR3 loop spans 13 amino acids. V lost 8 bases, J lost 4 bases, and 12 bases lay in between. The CDR3 coding sequence is TGTGCCAGCCTGACCCCTCCAGGAAACACCATATATTTT. Its translation is CASLTPPGNTIYF.

V gene TRBV18 combines with J gene TRBJ2-1, with D uncertain. Germline V lookup: CDR1 KGHSH, CDR2 LQKENI. The germline V and J ends were trimmed by 3 bases and 10 bases, with 4 bases remaining between them. The CDR3 is 10 amino acids. The CDR3 region is CASSPGEQFF. CDR3 in DNA: TGTGCCAGCTCACCTGGGGAGCAGTTCTTC.

This sequence joins TRBV10-3 and TRBJ2-5; 9 positions agree with TRBD1. The germline CDR1 and CDR2 sequences are ENHRY and SYGVKD. V lost 1 base to trimming and J lost 2 bases; unmatched junction nucleotides: 8. This CDR3 spans 17 amino acids. CDR3 protein: CAISEWRPGTGQETQYF. CDR3 DNA sequence: TGTGCCATCAGTGAGTGGAGGCCGGGGACAGGGCAAGAGACCCAGTACTTC.